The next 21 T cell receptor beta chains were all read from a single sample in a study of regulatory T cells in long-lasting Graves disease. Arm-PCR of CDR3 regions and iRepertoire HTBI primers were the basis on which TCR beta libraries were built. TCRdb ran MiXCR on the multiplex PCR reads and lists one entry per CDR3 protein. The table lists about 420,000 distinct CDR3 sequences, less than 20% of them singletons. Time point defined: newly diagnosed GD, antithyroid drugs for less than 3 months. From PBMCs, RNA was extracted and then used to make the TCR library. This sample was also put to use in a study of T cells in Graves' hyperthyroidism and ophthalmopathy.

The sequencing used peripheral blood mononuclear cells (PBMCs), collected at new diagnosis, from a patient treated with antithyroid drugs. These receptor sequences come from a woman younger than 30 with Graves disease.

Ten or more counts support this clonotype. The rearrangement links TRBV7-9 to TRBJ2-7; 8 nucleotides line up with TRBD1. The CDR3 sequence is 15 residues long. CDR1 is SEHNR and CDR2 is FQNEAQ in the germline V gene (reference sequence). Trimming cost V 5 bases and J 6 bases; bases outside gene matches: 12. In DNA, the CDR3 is TGTGCCAGCAGCCCCGGAAGGACAGGGTCTTTCGAGCAGTACTTC. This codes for CASSPGRTGSFEQYF.

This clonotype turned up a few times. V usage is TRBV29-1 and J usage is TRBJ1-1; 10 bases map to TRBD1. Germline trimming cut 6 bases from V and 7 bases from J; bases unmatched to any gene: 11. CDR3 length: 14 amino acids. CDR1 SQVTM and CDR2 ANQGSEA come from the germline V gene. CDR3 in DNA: TGCAGCGTCGGAAAGGGACAGGGGAAGTTTGAAGCTTTCTTT. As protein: CSVGKGQGKFEAFF. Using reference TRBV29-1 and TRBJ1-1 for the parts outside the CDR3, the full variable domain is SAVISQKPSRDICQRGTSLTIQCQVDSQVTMMFWYRQQPGQSLTLIATANQGSEATYESGFVIDKFPISRPNLTFSTLTVSNMSPEDSSIYLCSVGKGQGKFEAFFGQGTRLTVV.

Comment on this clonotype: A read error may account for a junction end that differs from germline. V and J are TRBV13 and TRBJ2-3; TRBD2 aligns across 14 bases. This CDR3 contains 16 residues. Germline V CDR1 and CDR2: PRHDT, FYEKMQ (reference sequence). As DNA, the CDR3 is TGTGCCAGCAGCACGGGACTAGCGGGAGTGACAGAGACGCAGTATTTT. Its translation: CASSTGLAGVTETQYF.

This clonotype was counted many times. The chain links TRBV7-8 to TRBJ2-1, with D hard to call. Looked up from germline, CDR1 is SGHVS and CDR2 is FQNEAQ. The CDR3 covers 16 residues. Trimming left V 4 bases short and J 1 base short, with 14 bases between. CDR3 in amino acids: CASSSTVSLSYNEQFF. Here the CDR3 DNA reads TGTGCCAGCAGCTCCACCGTTTCCCTATCCTACAATGAGCAGTTCTTC.

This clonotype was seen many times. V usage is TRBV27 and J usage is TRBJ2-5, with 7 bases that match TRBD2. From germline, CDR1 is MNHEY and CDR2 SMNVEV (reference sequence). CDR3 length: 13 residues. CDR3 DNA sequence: TGTGTCATCGGGGGGAGGGCGGGGGAGACCCAGTACTTC. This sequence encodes CVIGGRAGETQYF.

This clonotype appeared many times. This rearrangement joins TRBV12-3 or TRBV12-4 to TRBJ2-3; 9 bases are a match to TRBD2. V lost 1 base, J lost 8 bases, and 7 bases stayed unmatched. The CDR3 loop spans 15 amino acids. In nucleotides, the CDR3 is TGTGCCAGCAGTTTAGGTGCTAGCGGGGATGTTACGCAGTATTTT. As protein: CASSLGASGDVTQYF.

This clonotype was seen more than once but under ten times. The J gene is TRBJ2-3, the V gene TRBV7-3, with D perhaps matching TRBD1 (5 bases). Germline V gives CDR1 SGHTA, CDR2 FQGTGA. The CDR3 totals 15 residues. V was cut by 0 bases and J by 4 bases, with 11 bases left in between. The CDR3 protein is CASSLTPGAADTQYF. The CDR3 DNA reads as TGTGCCAGCAGCTTAACGCCTGGGGCGGCAGATACGCAGTATTTT.

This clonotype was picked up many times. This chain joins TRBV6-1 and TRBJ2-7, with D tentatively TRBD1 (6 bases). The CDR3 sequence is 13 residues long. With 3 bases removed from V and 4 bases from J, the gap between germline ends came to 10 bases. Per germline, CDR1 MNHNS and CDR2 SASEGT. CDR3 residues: CASSDRQVYEQYF. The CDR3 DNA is TGTGCCAGCAGTGACCGACAGGTTTACGAGCAGTACTTC.

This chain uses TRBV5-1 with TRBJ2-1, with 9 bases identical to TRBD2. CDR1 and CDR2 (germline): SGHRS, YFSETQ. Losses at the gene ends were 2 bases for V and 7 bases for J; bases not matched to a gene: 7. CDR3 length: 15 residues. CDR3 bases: TGCGCCAGCAGCTTTCGTAGCGGGAGTGGAAATGAGCAGTTCTTC. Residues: CASSFRSGSGNEQFF.

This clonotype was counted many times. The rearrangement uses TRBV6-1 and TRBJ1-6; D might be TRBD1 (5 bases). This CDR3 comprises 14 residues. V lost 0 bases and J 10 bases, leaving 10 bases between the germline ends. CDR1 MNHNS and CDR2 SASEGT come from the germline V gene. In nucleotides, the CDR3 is TGTGCCAGCAGTGAAGCGCTAGGGGCGTCACCCCTCCACTTT. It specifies CASSEALGASPLHF.

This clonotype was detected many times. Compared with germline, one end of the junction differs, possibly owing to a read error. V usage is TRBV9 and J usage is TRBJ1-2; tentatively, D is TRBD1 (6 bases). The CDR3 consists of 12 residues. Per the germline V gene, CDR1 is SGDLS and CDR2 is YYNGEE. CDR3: CASSVIGGGIAF. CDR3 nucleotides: TGTGCCAGCAGCGTAATTGGGGGCGGGATAGCCTTC.

The CDR3 DNA reads as TGTGCCAGCAGTTACCTCCCCCACCTTGAGGGCACTGAAGCTTTCTTT. It translates to CASSYLPHLEGTEAFF. The chain recombines TRBV6-5 with TRBJ1-1; D call uncertain. V lost 2 bases to trimming and J lost 4 bases, with 17 bases between them. The CDR3 is 16 amino acids. Germline-derived CDR1 and CDR2 are MNHEY and SVGAGI.

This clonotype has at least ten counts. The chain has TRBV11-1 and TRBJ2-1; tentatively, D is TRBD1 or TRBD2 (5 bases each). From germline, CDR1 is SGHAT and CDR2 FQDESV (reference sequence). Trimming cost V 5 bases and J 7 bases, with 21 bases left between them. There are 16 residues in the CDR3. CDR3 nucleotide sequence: TGTGCCAGCAGCGCGGGTGAAGGGGCGCGAAGGAATGAGCAGTTCTTC. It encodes CASSAGEGARRNEQFF.

CDR3 sequence: CASSSLRTGELFF. CDR3 coding DNA: TGTGCCAGCAGCTCGCTCCGGACCGGGGAGCTGTTTTTT. The chain employs TRBV7-9 and TRBJ2-2, with D unresolved. There are 13 residues in the CDR3. V was clipped by 4 bases and J by 5 bases, with 8 bases between them. Germline values: CDR1 SEHNR, CDR2 FQNEAQ (reference sequence).

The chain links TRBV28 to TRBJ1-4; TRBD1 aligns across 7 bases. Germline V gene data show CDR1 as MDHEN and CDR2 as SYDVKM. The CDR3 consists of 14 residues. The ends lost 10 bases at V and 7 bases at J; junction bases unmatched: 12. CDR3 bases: TGTGCCACGTCTGGATCGGGACAGTTTGAAAAACTGTTTTTT. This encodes CATSGSGQFEKLFF.

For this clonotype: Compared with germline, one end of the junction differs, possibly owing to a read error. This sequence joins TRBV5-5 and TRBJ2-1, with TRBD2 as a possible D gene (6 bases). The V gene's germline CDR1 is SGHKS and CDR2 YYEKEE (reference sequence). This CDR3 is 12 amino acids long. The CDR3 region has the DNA TGCGCCAGCAGCCTCGGGAGTCACGAGCAGTTCTTC. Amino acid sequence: CASSLGSHEQFF. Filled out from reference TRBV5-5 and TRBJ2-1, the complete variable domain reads DAGVTQSPTHLIKTRGQQVTLRCSPISGHKSVSWYQQVLGQGPQFIFQYYEKEERGRGNFPDRFSARQFPNYSSELNVNALLLGDSALYLCASSLGSHEQFFGPGTRLTVL.

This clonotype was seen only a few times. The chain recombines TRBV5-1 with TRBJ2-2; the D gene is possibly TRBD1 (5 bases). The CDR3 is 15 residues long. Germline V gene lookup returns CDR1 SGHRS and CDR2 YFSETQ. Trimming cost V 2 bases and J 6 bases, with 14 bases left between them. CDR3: CASSFGGQGPGELFF. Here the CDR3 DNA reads TGCGCCAGCAGCTTCGGTGGTCAGGGCCCCGGGGAGCTGTTTTTT.

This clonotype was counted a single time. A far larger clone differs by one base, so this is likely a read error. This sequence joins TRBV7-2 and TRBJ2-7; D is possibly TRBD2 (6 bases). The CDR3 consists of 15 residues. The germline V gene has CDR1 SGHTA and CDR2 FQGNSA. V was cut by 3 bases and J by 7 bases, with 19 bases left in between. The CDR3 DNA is TGTGCCAGCAGCTTCGCTAGCGCCCGAATCGATGAGCAGTACTTC. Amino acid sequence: CASSFASARIDEQYF.

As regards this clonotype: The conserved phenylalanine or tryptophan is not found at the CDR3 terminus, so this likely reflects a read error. CDR3 amino acids: CSAKPGLATDTQYS. The CDR3 region has the DNA TGCAGTGCCAAACCGGGACTAGCGACAGATACGCAGTATTCT. The chain is built from TRBV20-1 and TRBJ2-3, with 10 bases lining up with TRBD2. This CDR3 has 14 residues. CDR1 DFQATT and CDR2 SNEGSKA come from the germline V gene (reference sequence). Trimming at V came to 6 bases and at J to 3 bases, leaving 6 bases not matched to a gene.

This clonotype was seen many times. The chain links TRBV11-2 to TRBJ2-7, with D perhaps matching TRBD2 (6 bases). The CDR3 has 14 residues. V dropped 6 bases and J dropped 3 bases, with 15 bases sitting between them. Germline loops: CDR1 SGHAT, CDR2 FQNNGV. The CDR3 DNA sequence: TGTGCCAGCAGGTCCCCGGAGGGGCTCTACGAGCAGTACTTC. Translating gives CASRSPEGLYEQYF.

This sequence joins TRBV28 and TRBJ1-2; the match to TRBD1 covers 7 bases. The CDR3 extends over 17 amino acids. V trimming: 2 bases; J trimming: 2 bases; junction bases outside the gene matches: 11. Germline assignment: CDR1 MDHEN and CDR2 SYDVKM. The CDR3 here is CASSLPRGRRVNYGYTF. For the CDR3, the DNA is TGTGCCAGCAGTTTACCCAGGGGGAGGCGCGTGAACTATGGCTACACCTTC.